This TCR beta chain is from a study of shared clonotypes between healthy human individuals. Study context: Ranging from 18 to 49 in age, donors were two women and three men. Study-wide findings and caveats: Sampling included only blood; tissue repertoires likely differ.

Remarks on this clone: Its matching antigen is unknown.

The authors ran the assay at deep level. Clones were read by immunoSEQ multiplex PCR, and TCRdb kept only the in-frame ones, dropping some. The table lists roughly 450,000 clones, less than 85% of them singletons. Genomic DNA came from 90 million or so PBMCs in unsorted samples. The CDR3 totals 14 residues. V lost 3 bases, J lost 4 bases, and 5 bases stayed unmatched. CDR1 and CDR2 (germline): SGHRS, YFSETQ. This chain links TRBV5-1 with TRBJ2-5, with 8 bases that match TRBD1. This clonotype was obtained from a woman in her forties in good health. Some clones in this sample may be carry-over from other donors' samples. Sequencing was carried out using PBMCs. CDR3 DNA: TGCGCCAGCAGCTCCCGGACAGGGCGAGAGACCCAGTACTTC. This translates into CASSSRTGRETQYF.